Listed below are T cell receptor beta chains from one sample, sequenced in a study of regulatory T cells in long-lasting Graves disease. TCRdb re-analysed the multiplex PCR reads in MiXCR, keeping a single row per CDR3 protein. Of roughly 400,000 distinct CDR3 sequences listed, about a sixth are singletons. This same sample was also taken into another study, of T cells in Graves' hyperthyroidism and ophthalmopathy.

Source: peripheral blood mononuclear cells (PBMCs), taken at new diagnosis, from a patient treated with antithyroid drugs. These receptors all come from a young woman with Graves disease. Each CDR3 is given with its conserved first and last residue. Fields, in order: clone size, J gene, D gene, V gene, CDR3 length, CDR3 protein, CDR3 DNA. A D gene is named only where the DNA matches it firmly. Clone size is not always given. Where it is, it says once, few, many or a class for expanded clones.

size: NA
J: TRBJ1-3
D: TRBD1
V: TRBV4-3
length: 15
CDR3: CASSHLTGGGNTIYF
DNA: TGCGCCAGCAGCCATCTGACAGGGGGTGGAAACACCATATATTTT

size: few
J: TRBJ2-1
D: NA
V: TRBV19
length: 15
CDR3: CASSIGAGAANEQFF
DNA: TGTGCCAGTAGTATAGGAGCTGGGGCCGCCAATGAGCAGTTCTTC

size: few
J: TRBJ2-7
D: TRBD1
V: TRBV19
length: 15
CDR3: CASSKYRDSFYEQYF
DNA: TGTGCCAGTAGTAAATATCGGGACAGTTTCTACGAGCAGTACTTC

size: many
J: TRBJ2-2
D: TRBD2
V: TRBV30
length: 15
CDR3: CAWNPGREDTGELFF
DNA: TGTGCCTGGAACCCCGGGAGGGAGGACACCGGGGAGCTGTTTTTT

size: many
J: TRBJ2-5
D: NA
V: TRBV3-1
length: 13
CDR3: CASSRTAQETQYF
DNA: TGTGCCAGCAGCCGGACAGCTCAAGAGACCCAGTACTTC

size: many
J: TRBJ1-1
D: TRBD1
V: TRBV6-5
length: 16
CDR3: CASSYEGARRDTEAFF
DNA: TGTGCCAGCAGTTACGAGGGGGCCCGAAGGGACACTGAAGCTTTCTTT

size: many
J: TRBJ1-1
D: TRBD1
V: TRBV20-1
length: 13
CDR3: CSAKRTGGTEAFF
DNA: TGCAGTGCCAAGAGGACAGGGGGCACTGAAGCTTTCTTT

size: many
J: TRBJ2-3
D: NA
V: TRBV6-1
length: 17
CDR3: CASSPTELAALTDTQYF
DNA: TGTGCCAGCAGTCCGACCGAACTAGCTGCTCTCACAGATACGCAGTATTTT

size: NA
J: TRBJ1-1
D: NA
V: TRBV10-2
length: 13
CDR3: CACLQGPDTEAFF
DNA: TGCGCCTGCCTACAGGGTCCGGACACTGAAGCTTTCTTT

size: NA
J: TRBJ1-1
D: TRBD1
V: TRBV15
length: 14
CDR3: CATSRAGQLTEAFF
DNA: TGTGCCACCAGCAGGGCGGGACAGCTCACTGAAGCTTTCTTT

size: many
J: TRBJ1-6
D: NA
V: TRBV28
length: 14
CDR3: CASSTTVGHSPLHF
DNA: TGTGCCAGCAGTACGACAGTAGGACACTCACCCCTCCACTTT

size: few
J: TRBJ1-1
D: NA
V: TRBV4-1
length: 15
CDR3: CASSQAPGMNTEAFF
DNA: TGCGCCAGCAGCCAAGCACCGGGAATGAACACTGAAGCTTTCTTT

size: NA
J: TRBJ1-1
D: TRBD1
V: TRBV19
length: 16
CDR3: CASSISTGRKLSEAFF
DNA: TGTGCCAGTAGTATTTCGACAGGGAGAAAACTTTCTGAAGCTTTCTTT

size: few
J: TRBJ1-4
D: NA
V: TRBV15
length: 18
CDR3: CATSRHYPTGRTNEKLFF
DNA: TGTGCCACCAGCAGACACTACCCAACAGGAAGAACTAATGAAAAACTGTTTTTT

size: NA
J: TRBJ2-7
D: NA
V: TRBV9
length: 14
CDR3: CASSQYDNPYEQYF
DNA: TGTGCCAGCAGCCAATATGATAACCCCTACGAGCAGTACTTC

size: NA
J: TRBJ2-1
D: NA
V: TRBV4-2
length: 17
CDR3: CASSQDPGASSCNEQFF
DNA: TGTGCCAGCAGCCAAGATCCAGGGGCGAGCTCCTGCAATGAGCAGTTCTTC

size: many
J: TRBJ2-3
D: NA
V: TRBV2
length: 16
CDR3: CASRGNDRLSTDTQYF
DNA: TGTGCCAGCCGGGGAAATGACAGGCTTAGCACAGATACGCAGTATTTT

size: many
J: TRBJ2-3
D: NA
V: TRBV28
length: 16
CDR3: CASTPDSRYSTDTQYF
DNA: TGTGCCAGCACCCCGGACAGCCGATATAGCACAGATACGCAGTATTTT

size: NA
J: TRBJ2-7
D: NA
V: TRBV4-2
length: 17
CDR3: CASSQDLWGSAFYEQYF
DNA: TGTGCCAGCAGCCAAGATTTGTGGGGATCGGCCTTCTACGAGCAGTACTTC

size: NA
J: TRBJ1-6
D: NA
V: TRBV19
length: 15
CDR3: CASSLGRGDNSPLHF
DNA: TGTGCCAGTAGTCTTGGCCGGGGTGATAATTCACCCCTCCACTTT

size: few
J: TRBJ1-2
D: TRBD1
V: TRBV10-3
length: 14
CDR3: CAISEPDRGGGYTF
DNA: TGTGCCATCAGTGAGCCCGACAGGGGAGGAGGCTACACCTTC

size: many
J: TRBJ1-2
D: NA
V: TRBV27
length: 13
CDR3: CASSLEGGYGYTF
DNA: TGTGCCAGCAGTTTAGAAGGGGGCTATGGCTACACCTTC

size: NA
J: TRBJ2-3
D: TRBD1
V: TRBV6-1
length: 14
CDR3: CASEDRGDTDTQYF
DNA: TGTGCCAGTGAGGACAGGGGGGACACAGATACGCAGTATTTT

size: many
J: TRBJ1-5
D: NA
V: TRBV27
length: 14
CDR3: CASSLTGVVQPQHF
DNA: TGTGCCAGCAGTTTGACGGGGGTCGTTCAGCCCCAGCATTTT

size: many
J: TRBJ2-7
D: TRBD2
V: TRBV6-1
length: 14
CDR3: CASSEGLSSYEQYF
DNA: TGTGCCAGCAGTGAGGGACTAAGCTCCTACGAGCAGTACTTC

size: many
J: TRBJ2-5
D: TRBD1
V: TRBV29-1
length: 13
CDR3: CSVGQGARETQYF
DNA: TGCAGCGTTGGGCAGGGGGCGAGGGAGACCCAGTACTTC

size: few
J: TRBJ1-1
D: NA
V: TRBV19
length: 14
CDR3: CASSIRLGNTEAFF
DNA: TGTGCCAGTAGTATTAGGTTGGGGAACACTGAGGCTTTCTTT

size: few
J: TRBJ2-5
D: NA
V: TRBV20-1
length: 10
CDR3: CSVSQETQYF
DNA: TGCAGTGTTTCCCAAGAGACCCAGTACTTC

size: many
J: TRBJ2-3
D: NA
V: TRBV10-2
length: 14
CDR3: CASSEYGSSDTQYF
DNA: TGCGCCAGCAGTGAGTACGGGAGCTCAGATACGCAGTATTTT

size: many
J: TRBJ2-2
D: NA
V: TRBV7-2
length: 12
CDR3: CASSLIVGELFF
DNA: TGTGCCAGCAGTTTAATCGTCGGGGAGCTGTTTTTT

size: few
J: TRBJ2-2
D: NA
V: TRBV6-1
length: 11
CDR3: CASSVTGELVF
DNA: TGTGCCAGCAGTGTTACCGGGGAGCTGGTTTTT

size: NA
J: TRBJ1-6
D: TRBD1
V: TRBV28
length: 18
CDR3: CASTSLPDRGRGNSPLHF
DNA: TGTGCCAGCACCTCCCTCCCGGACAGGGGGCGCGGTAATTCACCCCTCCACTTT

size: many
J: TRBJ2-1
D: TRBD2
V: TRBV20-1
length: 15
CDR3: CSAAHSGRQANEQFF
DNA: TGCAGTGCCGCCCACAGCGGGAGGCAGGCTAATGAGCAGTTCTTC

size: NA
J: TRBJ2-1
D: TRBD2
V: TRBV7-2
length: 16
CDR3: CASSLTGTSGSWEQFF
DNA: TGTGCCAGCAGCTTAACGGGGACTAGCGGGAGTTGGGAGCAGTTCTTC

size: many
J: TRBJ2-1
D: TRBD2
V: TRBV10-3
length: 15
CDR3: CAISVGRGTYNEQFF
DNA: TGTGCCATCAGTGTTGGGCGGGGGACCTACAATGAGCAGTTCTTC

size: NA
J: TRBJ2-7
D: NA
V: TRBV19
length: 16
CDR3: CASSMGQGEGSYEQYF
DNA: TGTGCCAGTAGTATGGGCCAGGGCGAGGGATCCTACGAGCAGTACTTC

size: NA
J: TRBJ2-7
D: TRBD2
V: TRBV6-1
length: 16
CDR3: CASRRTSARRSYEQYF
DNA: TGTGCCAGCAGAAGGACTAGCGCCCGCAGATCCTACGAGCAGTACTTC

size: many
J: TRBJ2-2
D: NA
V: TRBV27
length: 13
CDR3: CASNYGGRGELFF
DNA: TGTGCCAGCAATTACGGGGGTCGGGGGGAGCTGTTTTTT

size: NA
J: TRBJ2-7
D: NA
V: TRBV20-1
length: 15
CDR3: CSARAGTHGYYEQYF
DNA: TGCAGTGCTAGAGCCGGGACCCATGGGTATTACGAGCAGTACTTC

size: many
J: TRBJ1-2
D: TRBD1
V: TRBV30
length: 15
CDR3: CAWSEWATGGSGYTF
DNA: TGTGCCTGGAGTGAGTGGGCCACAGGGGGAAGTGGCTACACCTTC

size: NA
J: TRBJ2-7
D: TRBD1
V: TRBV5-4
length: 13
CDR3: CASSYGQAAEQYF
DNA: TGTGCCAGCAGCTACGGACAGGCTGCCGAGCAGTACTTC

size: few
J: TRBJ1-3
D: NA
V: TRBV5-1
length: 15
CDR3: CASSFGAKTGNTIYF
DNA: TGCGCCAGCAGTTTTGGGGCCAAGACTGGAAACACCATATATTTT

size: NA
J: TRBJ2-7
D: NA
V: TRBV5-4
length: 14
CDR3: CASSLAGRYYEQYF
DNA: TGTGCCAGCAGCTTGGCAGGGAGATACTACGAGCAGTACTTC

size: NA
J: TRBJ2-5
D: TRBD1
V: TRBV2
length: 14
CDR3: CASRPGTVKETQYF
DNA: TGTGCCAGCAGGCCGGGGACAGTGAAAGAGACCCAGTACTTC

size: few
J: TRBJ2-7
D: TRBD2
V: TRBV4-1
length: 16
CDR3: CASSPNSGRAPYEQYF
DNA: TGCGCCAGCAGCCCTAATAGCGGGAGGGCCCCCTACGAGCAGTACTTC

size: NA
J: TRBJ2-7
D: NA
V: TRBV4-1
length: 17
CDR3: CASSQEGTSGRITEQYF
DNA: TGCGCCAGCAGCCAAGAGGGGACCTCGGGCCGAATCACCGAGCAGTACTTC

size: many
J: TRBJ1-2
D: NA
V: TRBV7-8
length: 14
CDR3: CASSLAVRGKGYTF
DNA: TGTGCCAGCAGCTTAGCAGTCCGGGGTAAAGGCTACACCTTC

size: NA
J: TRBJ2-2
D: TRBD2
V: TRBV28
length: 15
CDR3: CASSSAGVGTGELFF
DNA: TGTGCCAGCAGTTCAGCGGGAGTGGGTACCGGGGAGCTGTTTTTT

size: NA
J: TRBJ1-2
D: NA
V: TRBV15
length: 14
CDR3: CATSVLRTDYGYTF
DNA: TGTGCCACCAGCGTTCTTCGGACAGACTATGGCTACACCTTC

size: many
J: TRBJ2-1
D: TRBD2
V: TRBV28
length: 17
CDR3: CASSFSSGRVTYNEQFF
DNA: TGTGCCAGCAGTTTCTCTAGCGGGAGAGTGACCTACAATGAGCAGTTCTTC

size: NA
J: TRBJ2-5
D: NA
V: TRBV7-9
length: 14
CDR3: CASSLVVIQETQYF
DNA: TGTGCCAGCAGCTTAGTGGTGATCCAAGAGACCCAGTACTTC

size: many
J: TRBJ2-1
D: NA
V: TRBV11-1
length: 13
CDR3: CASSKVAVNEQFF
DNA: TGTGCCAGCAGCAAGGTCGCTGTAAATGAGCAGTTCTTC

size: many
J: TRBJ2-3
D: NA
V: TRBV18
length: 14
CDR3: CASSPETGSDTQYF
DNA: TGTGCCAGCTCACCAGAGACAGGCTCAGATACGCAGTATTTT

size: NA
J: TRBJ1-1
D: TRBD1
V: TRBV27
length: 14
CDR3: CASGGDRANTEAFF
DNA: TGTGCCAGCGGTGGGGACAGGGCGAACACTGAAGCTTTCTTT

size: few
J: TRBJ2-3
D: TRBD2
V: TRBV6-1
length: 19
CDR3: CASSAYRTSGSVGTDTQYF
DNA: TGTGCCAGCAGTGCCTATAGGACTAGCGGGAGCGTAGGCACAGATACGCAGTATTTT

size: many
J: TRBJ2-7
D: NA
V: TRBV5-1
length: 14
CDR3: CASSSGDKFYEQYF
DNA: TGCGCCAGCAGCTCGGGGGACAAATTTTACGAGCAGTACTTC

size: NA
J: TRBJ2-3
D: NA
V: TRBV20-1
length: 16
CDR3: CSARERDHSSTDTQYF
DNA: TGCAGTGCTAGAGAGAGGGACCATTCTAGCACAGATACGCAGTATTTT

size: many
J: TRBJ2-7
D: NA
V: TRBV12-3/TRBV12-4
length: 13
CDR3: CASSLIQLNEQYF
DNA: TGTGCCAGCAGTTTAATTCAGTTAAACGAGCAGTACTTC

size: many
J: TRBJ2-7
D: TRBD2
V: TRBV28
length: 15
CDR3: CASSPSSGRVYEQYF
DNA: TGTGCCAGCAGTCCCTCTAGCGGGAGGGTCTACGAGCAGTACTTC